This T cell receptor (beta chain) was profiled in a study of CD8+CD57+ T cells in acquired aplastic anemia. Turning to the study itself: The DNA of sorted CD4+ and CD8+ cells averaged 3.2 ug. CD4+ cell libraries from healthy donors averaged about 10.8 million reads.

Per the germline V gene, CDR1 is MNHEY and CDR2 is SVGAGI. This CDR3 spans 14 amino acids. Between the trimmed V and J ends, which lost 6 bases and 0 bases, there was a span of 8 bases. This clonotype was seen ten or more times. Its specificity is not known. Notes on the study in general: Overlap between patients and controls comprised twenty-nine CD8+ CDR3 sequences. With respect to CD8+ Simpson's diversity, patients and controls did not differ significantly.

TCR beta VDJ and CDR3 profiling used genomic DNA as template. Using its own MiXCR run on the reads, TCRdb lists one record per CDR3 protein. The profile covers hundreds of thousands of distinct CDR3 sequences, with 65% to 80% appearing a single time and 4% taken by the ten largest. The J gene is TRBJ1-4, the V gene TRBV6-5, with D unresolved. This clonotype originated in a human donor in good health, serving as a control. The sample consisted of sorted CD4+, CD8+, or CD8+CD57+ T cells (not recorded which) from PBMCs. CDR3 in amino acids: CASRRPTTNEKLFF. In nucleotides, the CDR3 is TGTGCCAGCAGAAGACCGACAACTAATGAAAAACTGTTTTTT.